Listed here are 3 T cell receptor beta chains from one sample, sequenced in a study of CD8 T cells in ankylosing spondylitis. Findings and caveats of the study: Several highly homologous variants made up a TCR beta motif that seemed to typify ankylosing spondylitis blood.

TCRdb analysed the 5' RACE reads with MiXCR anew, one entry per CDR3 protein. The data contain hundreds of thousands of distinct CDR3 sequences, 17% of them singletons. These receptors' antigens are unknown. Sequencing was done on a sample of blood, either unsorted or a sorted T cell fraction (not recorded which). Receptors were obtained from a male donor with ankylosing spondylitis.

The chain links TRBV11-2 to TRBJ2-2; D gene uncertain. The CDR3 has 14 amino acids. Germline V CDR1 and CDR2: SGHAT, FQNNGV. Trimming took 0 bases from V and 5 from J, leaving 7 bases between them. CDR3 bases: TGTGCCAGCAGCTTAGACACAGTGACCGGGGAGCTGTTTTTT. It specifies CASSLDTVTGELFF.

The chain recombines TRBV4-2 with TRBJ1-3, with 10 bases identical to TRBD1. Losses at the gene ends were 3 bases for V and 9 bases for J; bases not matched to a gene: 14. CDR1 and CDR2 (germline): LGHNA, YNFKEQ. The length of the CDR3 is 17 residues. The CDR3 spells CASSQATMWDRGRTIYF. CDR3 coding DNA: TGTGCCAGCAGCCAGGCAACTATGTGGGACAGGGGTCGCACCATATATTTT.

The chain links TRBV3-1 to TRBJ1-4; D is uncertain. The germline V gene has CDR1 LGHDT and CDR2 YNNKEL (reference sequence). The length of the CDR3 is 16 residues. V was trimmed by 4 bases and J by 7 bases, leaving 19 bases between them. CDR3 sequence reads: CASSLSPPGKSEKLFF. In nucleotides, the CDR3 is TGTGCCAGCAGCCTATCCCCCCCGGGGAAAAGTGAAAAACTGTTTTTT. Full variable domain (outside the CDR3, taken from reference TRBV3-1 and TRBJ1-4): DTAVSQTPKYLVTQMGNDKSIKCEQNLGHDTMYWYKQDSKKFLKIMFSYNNKELIINETVPNRFSPKSPDKAHLNLHINSLELGDSAVYFCASSLSPPGKSEKLFFGSGTQLSVL.